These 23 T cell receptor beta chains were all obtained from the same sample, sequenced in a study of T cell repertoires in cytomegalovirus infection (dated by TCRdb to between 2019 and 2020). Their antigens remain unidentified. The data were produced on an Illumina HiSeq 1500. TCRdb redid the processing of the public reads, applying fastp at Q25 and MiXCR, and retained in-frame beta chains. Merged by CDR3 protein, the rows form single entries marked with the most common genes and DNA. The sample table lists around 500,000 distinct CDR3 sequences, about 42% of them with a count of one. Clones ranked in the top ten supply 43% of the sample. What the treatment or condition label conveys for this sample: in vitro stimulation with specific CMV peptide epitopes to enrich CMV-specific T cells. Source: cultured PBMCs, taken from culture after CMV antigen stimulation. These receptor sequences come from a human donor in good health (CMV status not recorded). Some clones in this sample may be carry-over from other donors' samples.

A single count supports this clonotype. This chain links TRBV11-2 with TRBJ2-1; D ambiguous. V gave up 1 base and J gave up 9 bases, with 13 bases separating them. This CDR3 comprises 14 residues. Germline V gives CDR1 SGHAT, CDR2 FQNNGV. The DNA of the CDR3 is TGTGCCAGCAGCTTAGTTCATGGGTTCAGTGAGCAGTTCTTC. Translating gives CASSLVHGFSEQFF.

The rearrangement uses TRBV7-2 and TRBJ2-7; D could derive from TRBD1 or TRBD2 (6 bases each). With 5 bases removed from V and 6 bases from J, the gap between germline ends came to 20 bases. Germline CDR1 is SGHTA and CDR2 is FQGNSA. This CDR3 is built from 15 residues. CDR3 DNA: TGTGCCAGCAGCCCCCAGACTAGGGGGAACGTCGAGCAGTACTTC. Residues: CASSPQTRGNVEQYF.

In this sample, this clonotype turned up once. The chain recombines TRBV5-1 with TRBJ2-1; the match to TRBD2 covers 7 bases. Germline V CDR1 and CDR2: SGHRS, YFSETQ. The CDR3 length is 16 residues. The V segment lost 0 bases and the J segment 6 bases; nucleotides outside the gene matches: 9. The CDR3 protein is CASSLAETSWANEQFF. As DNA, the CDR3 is TGCGCCAGCAGCTTGGCTGAGACTAGCTGGGCCAATGAGCAGTTCTTC. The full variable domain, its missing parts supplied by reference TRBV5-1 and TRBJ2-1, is KAGVTQTPRYLIKTRGQQVTLSCSPISGHRSVSWYQQTPGQGLQFLFEYFSETQRNKGNFPGRFSGRQFSNSRSEMNVSTLELGDSALYLCASSLAETSWANEQFFGPGTRLTVL.

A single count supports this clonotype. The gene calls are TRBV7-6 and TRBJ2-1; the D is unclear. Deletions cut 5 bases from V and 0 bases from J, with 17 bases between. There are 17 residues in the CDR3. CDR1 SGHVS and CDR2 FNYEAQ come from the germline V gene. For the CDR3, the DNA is TGTGCCAGCAGCCCACGGTCTCCGAGTAGCTCCTACAATGAGCAGTTCTTC. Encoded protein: CASSPRSPSSSYNEQFF. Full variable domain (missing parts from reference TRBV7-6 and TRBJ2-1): GAGVSQSPRYKVTKRGQDVALRCDPISGHVSLYWYRQALGQGPEFLTYFNYEAQQDKSGLPNDRFSAERPEGSISTLTIQRTEQRDSAMYRCASSPRSPSSSYNEQFFGPGTRLTVL.

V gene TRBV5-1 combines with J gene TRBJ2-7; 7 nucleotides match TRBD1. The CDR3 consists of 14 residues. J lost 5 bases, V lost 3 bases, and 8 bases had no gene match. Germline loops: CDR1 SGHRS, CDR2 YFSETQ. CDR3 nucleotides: TGCGCCAGCAGCTGGTGGGACAGAAGCCACGAGCAGTACTTC. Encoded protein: CASSWWDRSHEQYF.

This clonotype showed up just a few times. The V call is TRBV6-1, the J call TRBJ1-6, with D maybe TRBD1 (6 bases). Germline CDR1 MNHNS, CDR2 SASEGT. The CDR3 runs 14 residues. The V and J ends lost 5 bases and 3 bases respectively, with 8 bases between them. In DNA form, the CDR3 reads TGTGCCAGCAGTAGGACAGTCTATAATTCACCCCTCCACTTT. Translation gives CASSRTVYNSPLHF.

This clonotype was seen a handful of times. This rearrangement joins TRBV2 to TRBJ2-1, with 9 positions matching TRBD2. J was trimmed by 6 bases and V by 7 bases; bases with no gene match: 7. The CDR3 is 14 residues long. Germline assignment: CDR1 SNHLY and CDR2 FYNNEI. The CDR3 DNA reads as TGTGCCAGCATGCCTAGCGGGGTCTCCAATGAGCAGTTCTTC. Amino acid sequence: CASMPSGVSNEQFF.

This chain's CDR3 is CASSPGSAYNEQFF. The CDR3, as DNA: TGTGCCAGCAGCCCAGGCTCAGCCTACAATGAGCAGTTCTTC. The chain has TRBV11-2 and TRBJ2-1; no reliable D call. This CDR3 region has 14 residues. The V gene's germline CDR1 is SGHAT and CDR2 FQNNGV. Trimming removed 5 bases from V and 2 bases from J, with 10 bases in between.

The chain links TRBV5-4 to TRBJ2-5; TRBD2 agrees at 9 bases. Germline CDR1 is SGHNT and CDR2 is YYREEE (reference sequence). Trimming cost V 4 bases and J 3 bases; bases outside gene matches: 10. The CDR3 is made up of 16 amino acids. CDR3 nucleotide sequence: TGTGCCAGCAGCGTAAGAGCGGGGGGACGAGAAGAGACCCAGTACTTC. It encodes CASSVRAGGREETQYF.

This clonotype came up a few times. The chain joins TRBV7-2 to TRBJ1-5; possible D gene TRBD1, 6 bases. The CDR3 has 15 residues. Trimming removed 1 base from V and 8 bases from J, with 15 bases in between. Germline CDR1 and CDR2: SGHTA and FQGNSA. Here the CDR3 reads CASSLVPGAGKPQHF. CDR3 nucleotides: TGTGCCAGCAGCTTAGTTCCGGGGGCCGGGAAGCCCCAGCATTTT.

CDR3 residues: CASSGPSTDTQYF. The CDR3 DNA sequence: TGTGCCAGCAGCGGACCTAGCACAGATACGCAGTATTTT. The chain links TRBV12-3 or TRBV12-4 to TRBJ2-3; the D is unclear. Between the trimmed V and J ends, which lost 6 bases and 0 bases, there was a span of 7 bases. This CDR3 comprises 13 residues.

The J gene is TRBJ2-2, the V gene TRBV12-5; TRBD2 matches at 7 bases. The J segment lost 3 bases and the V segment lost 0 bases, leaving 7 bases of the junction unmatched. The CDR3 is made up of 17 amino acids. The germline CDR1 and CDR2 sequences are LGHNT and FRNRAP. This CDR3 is CASGLVPKRGDTGELFF. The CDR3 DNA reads TGTGCTAGTGGTTTGGTCCCGAAGCGGGGAGACACCGGGGAGCTGTTTTTT.

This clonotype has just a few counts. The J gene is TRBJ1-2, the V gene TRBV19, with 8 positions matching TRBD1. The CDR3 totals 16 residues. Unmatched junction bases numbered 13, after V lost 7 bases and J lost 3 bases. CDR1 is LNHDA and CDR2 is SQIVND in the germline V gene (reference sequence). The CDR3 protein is CASMAWGQARDYGYTF. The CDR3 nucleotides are TGTGCCAGTATGGCCTGGGGACAGGCCAGAGACTATGGCTACACCTTC.

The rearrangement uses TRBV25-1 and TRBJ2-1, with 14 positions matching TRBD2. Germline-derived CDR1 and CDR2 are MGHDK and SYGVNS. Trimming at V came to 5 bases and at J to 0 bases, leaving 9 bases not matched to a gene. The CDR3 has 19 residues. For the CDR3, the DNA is TGTGCCAGCAGTCGGACTAGCGGGGGGTCCCTAGACTCCTACAATGAGCAGTTCTTC. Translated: CASSRTSGGSLDSYNEQFF.

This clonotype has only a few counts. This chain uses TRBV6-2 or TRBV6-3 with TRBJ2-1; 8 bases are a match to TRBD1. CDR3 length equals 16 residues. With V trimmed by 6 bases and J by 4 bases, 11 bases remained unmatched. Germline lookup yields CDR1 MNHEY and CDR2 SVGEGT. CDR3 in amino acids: CASRHLDRGQYNEQFF. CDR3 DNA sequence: TGTGCCAGCAGACACCTCGACAGGGGCCAATACAATGAGCAGTTCTTC.

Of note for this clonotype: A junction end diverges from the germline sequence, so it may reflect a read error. CDR3 nucleotide sequence: TGTGCCAGCAGCCCCCACGGACAGGGCCGGGGGAATTTC. Amino acid sequence: CASSPHGQGRGNF. The chain employs TRBV28 and TRBJ2-7; 8 nucleotides align to TRBD1. The CDR3 spans 13 residues. The germline V gene has CDR1 MDHEN and CDR2 SYDVKM.

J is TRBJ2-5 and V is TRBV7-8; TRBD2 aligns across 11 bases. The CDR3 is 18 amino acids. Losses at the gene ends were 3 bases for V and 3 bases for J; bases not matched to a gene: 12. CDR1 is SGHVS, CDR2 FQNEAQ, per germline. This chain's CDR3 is CASSFPLAGGSPKETQYF. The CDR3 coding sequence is TGTGCCAGCAGCTTCCCCCTAGCGGGGGGATCGCCGAAAGAGACCCAGTACTTC. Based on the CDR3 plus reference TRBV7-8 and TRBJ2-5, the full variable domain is GAGVSQSPRYKVAKRGQDVALRCDPISGHVSLFWYQQALGQGPEFLTYFQNEAQLDKSGLPSDRFFAERPEGSVSTLKIQRTQQEDSAVYLCASSFPLAGGSPKETQYFGPGTRLLVL.

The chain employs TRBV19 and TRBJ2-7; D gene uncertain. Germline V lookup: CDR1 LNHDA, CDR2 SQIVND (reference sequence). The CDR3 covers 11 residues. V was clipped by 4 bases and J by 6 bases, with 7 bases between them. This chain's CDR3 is CASSSGPEQYF. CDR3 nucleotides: TGTGCCAGTAGTAGCGGACCCGAGCAGTACTTC.

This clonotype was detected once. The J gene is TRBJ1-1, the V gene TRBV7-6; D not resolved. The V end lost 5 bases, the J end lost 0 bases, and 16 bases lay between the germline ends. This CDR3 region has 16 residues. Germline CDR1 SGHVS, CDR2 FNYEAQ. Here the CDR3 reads CASSQEEAVLNTEAFF. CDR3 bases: TGTGCCAGCAGCCAGGAGGAGGCTGTGTTGAACACTGAAGCTTTCTTT.

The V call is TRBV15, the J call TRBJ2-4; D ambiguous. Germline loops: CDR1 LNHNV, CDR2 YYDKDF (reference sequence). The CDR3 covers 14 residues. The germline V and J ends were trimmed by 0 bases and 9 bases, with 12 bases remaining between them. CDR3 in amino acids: CATSRDLSSFIQYF. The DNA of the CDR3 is TGTGCCACCAGCAGAGATCTGTCGAGTTTCATTCAGTACTTC.

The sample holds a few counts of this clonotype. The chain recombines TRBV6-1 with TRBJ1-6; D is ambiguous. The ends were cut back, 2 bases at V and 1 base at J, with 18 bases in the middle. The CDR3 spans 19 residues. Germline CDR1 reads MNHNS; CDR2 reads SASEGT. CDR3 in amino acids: CASSEMGPGRMSYNSPLHF. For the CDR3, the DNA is TGTGCCAGCAGTGAAATGGGTCCGGGCAGGATGTCCTATAATTCACCCCTCCACTTT.

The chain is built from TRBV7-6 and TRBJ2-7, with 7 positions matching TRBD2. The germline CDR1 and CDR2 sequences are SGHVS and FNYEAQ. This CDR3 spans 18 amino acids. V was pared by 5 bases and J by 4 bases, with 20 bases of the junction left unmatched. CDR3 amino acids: CASSPKPGGRTASYEQYF. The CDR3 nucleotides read TGTGCCAGCAGCCCCAAACCCGGGGGGAGGACCGCCTCGTACGAGCAGTACTTC.

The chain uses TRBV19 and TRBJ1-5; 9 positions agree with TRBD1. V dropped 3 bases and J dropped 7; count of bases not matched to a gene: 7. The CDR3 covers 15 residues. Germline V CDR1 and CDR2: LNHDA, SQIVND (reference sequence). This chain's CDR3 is CASSIGTGKSQPQHF. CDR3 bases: TGTGCCAGTAGTATCGGGACAGGGAAAAGCCAGCCCCAGCATTTT.